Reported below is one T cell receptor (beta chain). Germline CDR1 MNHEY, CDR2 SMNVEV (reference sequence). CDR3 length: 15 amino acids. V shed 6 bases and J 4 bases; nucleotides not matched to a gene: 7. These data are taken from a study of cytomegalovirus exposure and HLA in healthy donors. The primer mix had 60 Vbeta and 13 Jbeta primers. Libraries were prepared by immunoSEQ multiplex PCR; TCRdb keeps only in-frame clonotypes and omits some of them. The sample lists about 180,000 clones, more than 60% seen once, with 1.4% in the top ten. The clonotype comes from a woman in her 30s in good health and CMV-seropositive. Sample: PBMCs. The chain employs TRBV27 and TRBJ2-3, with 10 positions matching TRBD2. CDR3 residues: CASRLLAGESDTQYF. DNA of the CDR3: TGTGCCAGCAGACTCCTAGCGGGAGAGTCAGATACGCAGTATTTT.